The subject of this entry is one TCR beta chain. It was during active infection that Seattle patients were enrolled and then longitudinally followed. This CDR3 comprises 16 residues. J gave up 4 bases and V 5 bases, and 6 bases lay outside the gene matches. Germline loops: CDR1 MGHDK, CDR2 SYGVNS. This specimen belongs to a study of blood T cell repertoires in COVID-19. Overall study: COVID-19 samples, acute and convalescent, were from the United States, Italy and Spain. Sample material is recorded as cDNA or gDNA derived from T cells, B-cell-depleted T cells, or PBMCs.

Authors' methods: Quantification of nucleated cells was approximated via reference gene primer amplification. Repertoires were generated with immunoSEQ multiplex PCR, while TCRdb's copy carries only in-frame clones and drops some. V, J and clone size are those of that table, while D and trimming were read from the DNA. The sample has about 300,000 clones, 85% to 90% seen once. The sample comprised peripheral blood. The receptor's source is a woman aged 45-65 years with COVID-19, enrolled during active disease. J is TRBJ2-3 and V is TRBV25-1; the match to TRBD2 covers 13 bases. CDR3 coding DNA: TGTGCCAGCAGTCCCGGACTAGCGGGAGTGGCAGATACGCAGTATTTT. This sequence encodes CASSPGLAGVADTQYF.